This paragraph reports one T cell receptor (beta chain). The data belong to a study of T cells expressing NK-cell markers. TCRdb reprocessed the 5' RACE reads, keeping one entry per CDR3 protein, no DNA. The sample's table shows 300,000 to 500,000 distinct CDR3 sequences. CDR1 and CDR2 from the germline V gene are LNHDA and SQIVND (reference sequence). The CDR3 sequence is 14 residues long. The receptor was derived from a woman in her forties or fifties in good health. What was sequenced was blood T cells: a sorted CD56 or NKG2C T cell subset, CD4+ or CD8+ T cells, or bulk PBMC T cells (not recorded which). The chain combines TRBV19 with TRBJ1-5; TCRdb names TRBD1, which stays unverified in the absence of DNA. CDR3 sequence: CASSRDRANQPQHF.